Presented here are 24 T cell receptor beta chains from one specimen sequenced in a study of T cells expressing NK-cell markers. TCRdb re-called the 5' RACE reads and catalogs CDR3 proteins one per entry, DNA excluded. The table lists over 350,000 distinct CDR3 sequences. The material sequenced was blood T cells: a sorted CD56 or NKG2C T cell subset, CD4+ or CD8+ T cells, or bulk PBMC T cells (not recorded which). Every receptor here comes from a woman aged 45-65 years in good health.

J is TRBJ2-1 and V is TRBV7-2; TCRdb designates TRBD1, a call that cannot be tested without DNA. The length of the CDR3 is 16 residues. The germline V gene encodes CDR1 SGHTA and CDR2 FQGNSA. CDR3 amino acids: CASSFRMGGMYNEQFF.

The rearrangement links TRBV4-1 to TRBJ1-2; TCRdb picks TRBD1, but there is no DNA to check that call. In germline, CDR1 is MGHRA, CDR2 YSYEKL. The CDR3 sequence is 15 residues long. Here the CDR3 reads CASSQDKMTAYGYTF.

The gene calls are TRBV29-1 and TRBJ2-7; TCRdb returns TRBD2, unconfirmable since there is no DNA. Germline CDR1 and CDR2: SQVTM and ANQGSEA. The CDR3 contains 14 residues. The CDR3 spells CSVEVVASGYEQYF.

The rearrangement links TRBV29-1 to TRBJ1-4; TCRdb picks TRBD1, but there is no DNA to check that call. The CDR3 consists of 12 residues. CDR1 and CDR2 (germline): SQVTM, ANQGSEA. The CDR3 loop reads CSVEDSPGKLFF.

This sequence joins TRBV7-8 and TRBJ2-2; TCRdb's D gene call, TRBD2, goes unchecked for lack of DNA. CDR1 and CDR2 (germline): SGHVS, FQNEAQ. The CDR3 contains 15 residues. The CDR3 spells CASSFGTYNTGELFF.

V is TRBV10-3 and J is TRBJ1-1. This CDR3 has 13 residues. Germline CDR1 is ENHRY and CDR2 is SYGVKD. CDR3 residues: CARSGGPGTEAFF.

The chain is built from TRBV4-1 and TRBJ1-1. Per the germline V gene, CDR1 is MGHRA and CDR2 is YSYEKL. The CDR3 length is 14 residues. CDR3 sequence: CASSHFSRNTEAFF.

This chain connects TRBV29-1 to TRBJ2-7; TCRdb's D call of TRBD1 is untestable without DNA. Germline assignment: CDR1 SQVTM and CDR2 ANQGSEA. This CDR3 is 13 amino acids long. CDR3 in amino acids: CSVAQGAPGEQYF.

The genes are TRBV4-1 and TRBJ2-1; as DNA is missing, the TRBD1 call by TCRdb cannot be tested. Germline V lookup: CDR1 MGHRA, CDR2 YSYEKL. This CDR3 region has 15 residues. Here the CDR3 reads CASSQGQGWANEQFF.

The chain has TRBV6-1 and TRBJ2-1; TCRdb's assignment of TRBD2 cannot be checked, as there is no DNA. Germline V lookup: CDR1 MNHNS, CDR2 SASEGT. This CDR3 contains 12 residues. CDR3 sequence: CATLAGVNEQFF.

V and J are TRBV4-1 and TRBJ2-3. The CDR3 runs 13 residues. CDR1 and CDR2 from the germline V gene are MGHRA and YSYEKL. The CDR3 spells CASSQEWADTQYF.

The J gene is TRBJ2-2, the V gene TRBV7-9. CDR3 length equals 15 residues. Looked up from germline, CDR1 is SEHNR and CDR2 is FQNEAQ (reference sequence). The CDR3 loop reads CASSSRNTDTGELFF.

This chain uses TRBV4-1 with TRBJ2-1; no DNA is available, so the TRBD2 call from TCRdb remains unchecked. Germline-derived CDR1 and CDR2 are MGHRA and YSYEKL. The CDR3 is 16 residues long. The CDR3 loop is CASSRAGGALVNEQFF.

V is TRBV5-1 and J is TRBJ1-3. The CDR3 is 15 amino acids. Germline CDR1 SGHRS, CDR2 YFSETQ. The CDR3 reads CASSLDSGLRNTIYF.

V and J are TRBV12-3 or TRBV12-4 and TRBJ2-2; TCRdb calls TRBD1, which cannot be checked without DNA. This CDR3 is built from 18 residues. CDR3 sequence reads: CASSLAGIGVTNTGELFF.

The V call is TRBV7-9, the J call TRBJ2-3; TCRdb reports TRBD1, a call that lacks DNA to check it against. Germline V lookup: CDR1 SEHNR, CDR2 FQNEAQ (reference sequence). CDR3 length: 12 residues. CDR3 protein: CASRTDWGAQYF.

The J gene is TRBJ2-5, the V gene TRBV10-3; the TRBD1 assignment by TCRdb is unverifiable without DNA. CDR1 and CDR2 from the germline V gene are ENHRY and SYGVKD. The CDR3 covers 16 residues. The CDR3 loop is CAIRQGKTDYLETQYF.

CDR3 loop: CASSIGGDSYTGELFF. The chain employs TRBV5-1 and TRBJ2-2; TCRdb designates TRBD1, a call that cannot be tested without DNA. From germline, CDR1 is SGHRS and CDR2 YFSETQ. This CDR3 is 16 amino acids long.

The chain recombines TRBV7-9 with TRBJ2-1; with no DNA, the TCRdb D assignment of TRBD2 cannot be verified. The germline V gene has CDR1 SEHNR and CDR2 FQNEAQ (reference sequence). The CDR3 runs 11 residues. The CDR3 is CACSGSDEQFF.

The chain couples TRBV27 to TRBJ2-5; the D call from TCRdb, TRBD1, cannot be confirmed without DNA. CDR3 size: 11 residues. Germline V CDR1 and CDR2: MNHEY, SMNVEV (reference sequence). The CDR3 region is CASGGGGGQYF.

The V gene is TRBV30, the J gene TRBJ2-5. This CDR3 spans 13 amino acids. CDR1 is GTSNPN, CDR2 SVGIG, per germline (reference sequence). CDR3: CAGSTSRKLGQYF. Combining the CDR3 with reference TRBV30 and TRBJ2-5 gives the whole variable domain SQTIHQWPATLVQPVGSPLSLECTVEGTSNPNLYWYRQAAGRGLQLLFYSVGIGQISSEVPQNLSASRPQDRQFILSSKKLLLSDSGFYLCAGSTSRKLGQYFGPGTRLLVL.

This chain links TRBV6-5 with TRBJ2-1; the TCRdb D gene call, TRBD2, has no DNA to confirm it. Germline V gene lookup returns CDR1 MNHEY and CDR2 SVGAGI. The CDR3 extends over 16 amino acids. The CDR3 protein is CASSSPLAGGSNEQFF.

The chain is built from TRBV5-1 and TRBJ2-5; TCRdb designates TRBD2, a call that cannot be tested without DNA. Germline V lookup: CDR1 SGHRS, CDR2 YFSETQ. The CDR3 is 17 amino acids. CDR3 sequence reads: CASSRSGTSGSSETQYF.

The chain is built from TRBV6-5 and TRBJ1-1; TCRdb names TRBD1, which stays unverified in the absence of DNA. The CDR3 loop spans 14 amino acids. The germline CDR1 and CDR2 sequences are MNHEY and SVGAGI. The CDR3 protein is CASSYQRGGTEAFF.